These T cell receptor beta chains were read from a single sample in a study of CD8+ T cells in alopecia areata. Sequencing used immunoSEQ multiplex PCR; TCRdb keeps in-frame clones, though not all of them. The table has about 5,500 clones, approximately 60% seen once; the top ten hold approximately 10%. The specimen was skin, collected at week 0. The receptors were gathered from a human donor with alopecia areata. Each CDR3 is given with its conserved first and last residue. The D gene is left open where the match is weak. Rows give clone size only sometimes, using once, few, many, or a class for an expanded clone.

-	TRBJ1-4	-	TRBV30	TGTGCCTGGAGTGTAGAAGGGTTAACTAATGAAAAACTGTTTTTT	CAWSVEGLTNEKLFF
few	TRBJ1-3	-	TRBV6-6	TGTGCCAGCAGTTACGGCTCTGGAAACACCATATATTTT	CASSYGSGNTIYF
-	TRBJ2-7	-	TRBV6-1	TGTGCCAGCGTGGAACGGAATCCCTACGAGCAGTACTTC	CASVERNPYEQYF
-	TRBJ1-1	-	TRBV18	TGTGCCAGCTCACCGACGGGGACTAACACTGAAGCTTTCTTT	CASSPTGTNTEAFF
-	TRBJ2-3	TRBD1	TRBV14	TGTGCCAGCAGTACTTACCGGGACAGGGGGCTTTCTAGCACAGATACGCAGTATTTT	CASSTYRDRGLSSTDTQYF
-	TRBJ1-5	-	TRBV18	TGTGCCGGCTCACCACGGGTTTTCAGCACAGATACGCAGCATTTT	CAGSPRVFSTDTQHF
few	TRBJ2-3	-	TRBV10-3	TGTGCCATCCGGATGACAGATACGCAGTATTTT	CAIRMTDTQYF
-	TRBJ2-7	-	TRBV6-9	TGTGCCAGCAGGTCCCGGACCTACGAGCAGTACTTC	CASRSRTYEQYF
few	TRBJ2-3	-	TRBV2	TGTGCCAGCAGGCGCGGTGGGGGGGCCGAATCAGATACGCAGTATTTT	CASRRGGGAESDTQYF
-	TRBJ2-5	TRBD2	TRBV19	TGTGCCAGTCGAATAGGCGGGGGGGTGCAAGAGACCCAGTACTTC	CASRIGGGVQETQYF
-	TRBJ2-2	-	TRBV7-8	TGTGCCAGCACTACGGGGGACACCGGGGAGCTGTTTTTT	CASTTGDTGELFF
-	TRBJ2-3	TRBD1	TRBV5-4	TGTGCCAGCAGCATCCCGACAGGGGGCAGGGCAGATACGCAGTATTTT	CASSIPTGGRADTQYF
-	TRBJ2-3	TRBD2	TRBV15	TGTGCCACCAGCAGAGATCCAGCGGGGGGAGGCTGGAGCACAGATACGCAGTATTTT	CATSRDPAGGGWSTDTQYF
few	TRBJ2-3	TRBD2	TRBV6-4	TGTGCCAGCAGCCAGGGAGGGAGCACAGATACGCAGTATTTT	CASSQGGSTDTQYF
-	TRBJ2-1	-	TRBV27	TGTGCCAGCAGTTTATACGTGGGGCTTAGCTCCTACAATGAGCAGTTCTTC	CASSLYVGLSSYNEQFF
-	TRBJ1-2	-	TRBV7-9	TGTGCCAGCAGCTTAGGGCAAAACTATGGCTACACCTTC	CASSLGQNYGYTF
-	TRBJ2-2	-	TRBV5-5	TGTGCCAGCAGCTTGGTAGGAGTTCACTTGAACACCGGGGAGCTGTTTTTT	CASSLVGVHLNTGELFF
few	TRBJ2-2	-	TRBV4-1	TGCGCCAGCAGCCCGCCAGGGGTTTCCGGGGAGCTGTTTTTT	CASSPPGVSGELFF
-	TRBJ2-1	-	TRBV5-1	TGCGCCAGCAACAAAGAGAGTTACAATGAGCAGTTCTTC	CASNKESYNEQFF
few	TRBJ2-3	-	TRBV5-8	TGTGCCAGCAGCTTGAGGGGAGGGGGAGATACGCAGTATTTT	CASSLRGGGDTQYF
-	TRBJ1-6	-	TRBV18	TGTGCCAGCTCACCGGCGGGTCGGGCGAATTCACCCCTCCACTTT	CASSPAGRANSPLHF
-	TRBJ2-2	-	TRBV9	TGTGCCAGCAGCGTTACAGGGTGGAACACCGGGGAGCTGTTTTTT	CASSVTGWNTGELFF
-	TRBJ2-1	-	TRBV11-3	TGTGCCAGCAGCGGCCGTACTAACCCCTCCTACAATGAGCAGTTCTTC	CASSGRTNPSYNEQFF
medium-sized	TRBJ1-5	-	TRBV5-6	TGTGCCAGCAGCTTACGTCGCTCCGCGGGCCGCGTCAATCAGCCCCAGCATTTT	CASSLRRSAGRVNQPQHF
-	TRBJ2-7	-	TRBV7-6	TGTGCCAGCAGCCCGCGGGCCCCCGGCGGGTACGAGCAGTACTTC	CASSPRAPGGYEQYF
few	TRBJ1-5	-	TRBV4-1	TGCGCCAGCAGCCAAACATCGTTATTGGTCAATCAGCCCCAGCATTTT	CASSQTSLLVNQPQHF
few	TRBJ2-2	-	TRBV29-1	TGCAGCGTTGCCTCGGCGGGTGCGAACACCGGGGAGCTGTTTTTT	CSVASAGANTGELFF
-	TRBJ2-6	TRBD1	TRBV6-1	TGTGCCAGCAGTGACCGGGACAGGGGGCTGACTGGGGCCAACGTCCTGACTTTC	CASSDRDRGLTGANVLTF
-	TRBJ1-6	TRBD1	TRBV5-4	TGTGCCAGCAGCTTACTTCCGGACAGGGGGAATTCACCCCTCCACTTT	CASSLLPDRGNSPLHF
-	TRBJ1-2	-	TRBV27	TGTGCCAGCAGTTTACTAGTTCGGCCAGGGTTTGATGGCTACACCTTC	CASSLLVRPGFDGYTF
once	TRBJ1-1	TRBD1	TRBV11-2	TGTGCCAGCAGCCCGTCGGTTGGCGGGACAGGTAACACTGAAGCTTTCTTT	CASSPSVGGTGNTEAFF
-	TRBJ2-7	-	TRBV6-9	TGTGCCAGCAGCTACTACGAGCAGTACTTC	CASSYYEQYF
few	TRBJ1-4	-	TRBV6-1	TGTGCCAGCAGTGTGAGGATCGCTGAAAAACTGTTTTTT	CASSVRIAEKLFF
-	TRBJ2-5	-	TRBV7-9	TGTGCCAGCAGCTTAGTGGGGACTCAAGAGACCCAGTACTTC	CASSLVGTQETQYF
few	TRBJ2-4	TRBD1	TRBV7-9	TGTGCCAGCAGCCCAATACAACCGGGACAGGGATCCAAAAACATTCAGTACTTC	CASSPIQPGQGSKNIQYF
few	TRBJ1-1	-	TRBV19	TGTGCCAGTAGTATTCGCCGAGAAGCTTTCTTT	CASSIRREAFF
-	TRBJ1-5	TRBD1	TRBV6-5	TGTGCCAGCAGATTGGGACAGGGAATTAATCAGCCCCAGCATTTT	CASRLGQGINQPQHF
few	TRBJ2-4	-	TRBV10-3	TGTGCCATCAGCTTGGGACCGGACCGAGACATTCAGTACTTC	CAISLGPDRDIQYF
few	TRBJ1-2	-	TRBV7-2	TGTGCCAGCAGCCCAGCCAATTTTGGGGGAGGCTATGGCTACACCTTC	CASSPANFGGGYGYTF
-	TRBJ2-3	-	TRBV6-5	TGTGCCAGCAGATCCCCTCCCGGGGGCACAGATACGCAGTATTTT	CASRSPPGGTDTQYF
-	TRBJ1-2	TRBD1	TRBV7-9	TGTGCCAGCAGCTTAACGGGACAGGGTTATGGCTACACCTTC	CASSLTGQGYGYTF
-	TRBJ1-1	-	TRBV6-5	TGTGCCAGCAGTTACTCCGGTAGGGCCACTGAAGCTTTCTTT	CASSYSGRATEAFF